This T cell receptor beta chain comes out of a study of glioma-infiltrating T cells. Using RNA template, CDR3s of TCR alpha and beta were amplified with iRepertoire arm-PCR. One-step reverse transcription and amplification started from roughly 100-400 ng of tissue mRNA or PBMC total RNA. TCRdb itself ran the multiplex PCR reads through MiXCR, one entry per CDR3 protein. The repertoire includes about 190,000 distinct CDR3 sequences, 30% to 40% of them detected once, and around 21% sits in the top ten. Findings and caveats of the study: Only very few CDR3 sequences appeared in both tissue and blood.

V was cut by 5 bases and J by 2 bases, with 8 bases left in between. Germline V lookup: CDR1 SNHLY, CDR2 FYNNEI. This CDR3 is 13 amino acids long. This clonotype occurred many times. The antigen is unknown. The source is a human donor with low-grade glioma or glioblastoma, undergoing nonglioma brain surgery, or in good health (not recorded which). Sequencing was performed on glioma tissue, nonneoplastic brain tissue, or PBMCs (not recorded which). The rearrangement joins TRBV2 to TRBJ2-3; D gene uncertain. The DNA for the CDR3 is TGTGCCAGCAGTCAGCGTCTCACAGATACGCAGTATTTT. It is translated as CASSQRLTDTQYF.